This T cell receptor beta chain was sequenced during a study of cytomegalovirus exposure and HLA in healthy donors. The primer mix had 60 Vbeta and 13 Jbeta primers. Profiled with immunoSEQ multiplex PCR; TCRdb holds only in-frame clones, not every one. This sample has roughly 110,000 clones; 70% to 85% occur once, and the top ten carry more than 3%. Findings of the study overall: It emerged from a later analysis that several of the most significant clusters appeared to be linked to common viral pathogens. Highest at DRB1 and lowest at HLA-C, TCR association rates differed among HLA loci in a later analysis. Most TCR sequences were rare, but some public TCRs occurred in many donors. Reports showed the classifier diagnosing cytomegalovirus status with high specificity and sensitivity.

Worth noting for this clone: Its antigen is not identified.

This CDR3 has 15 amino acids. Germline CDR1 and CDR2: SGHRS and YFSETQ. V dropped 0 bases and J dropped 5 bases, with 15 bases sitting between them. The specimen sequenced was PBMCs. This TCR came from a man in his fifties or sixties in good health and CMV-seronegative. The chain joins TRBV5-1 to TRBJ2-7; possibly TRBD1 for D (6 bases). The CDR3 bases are TGCGCCAGCAGCTTGGACAACAGGGTTCGCGACGAGCAGTACTTC. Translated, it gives CASSLDNRVRDEQYF.